One sample yielded the 19 T cell receptor beta chains listed below, sequenced in a study of shared clonotypes between healthy human individuals. Selected positively for CCR7 and CD45RO-negative, naive CD8 cells excluded terminally differentiated effector memory CD45RA+ cells. The protocol was immunoSEQ multiplex PCR, while the TCRdb copy is restricted to in-frame clones and leaves out a portion. The repertoire consists of more than 2 million clones, with just under 95% occurring once and the leading ten covering about 1.1%. Sequencing was performed on naive CD8+ T cells sorted from blood. All receptors come from a man younger than 35 in good health.

The rearrangement uses TRBV10-1 and TRBJ2-3; tentative D call: TRBD2 (6 bases). Germline V gene data show CDR1 as WNHNN and CDR2 as SYGVQD (reference sequence). Trimming removed 6 bases at V and 6 bases at J, with 25 bases between. The CDR3 spans 17 residues. This chain's CDR3 is CASSADYDARERDTQYF. The CDR3 DNA reads TGCGCCAGCAGCGCCGACTATGATGCTCGGGAGAGGGATACGCAGTATTTT.

In this sample, this clone turned up once. V gene TRBV9 combines with J gene TRBJ2-1; D is unresolved. The germline V gene encodes CDR1 SGDLS and CDR2 YYNGEE. Trimming took 0 bases from V and 8 from J, leaving 15 bases between them. The CDR3 length is 15 residues. This chain's CDR3 is CASSVGIMVADEQFF. CDR3 nucleotides: TGTGCCAGCAGCGTAGGAATCATGGTAGCCGATGAGCAGTTCTTC.

A remark on this clone: This specimen includes other DNA sequences encoding the same CDR3. The V gene is TRBV4-1, the J gene TRBJ1-1; D might be TRBD1 (5 bases). The CDR3 covers 15 residues. The V gene's germline CDR1 is MGHRA and CDR2 YSYEKL. The ends were cut back, 1 base at V and 0 bases at J, with 9 bases in the middle. The CDR3 DNA reads TGCGCCAGCAGCCAAGCTTGGGGCTTGAACACTGAAGCTTTCTTT. It is translated as CASSQAWGLNTEAFF.

A remark on this clone: The sample holds other DNA sequences that translate to the same CDR3. The rearrangement uses TRBV7-9 and TRBJ2-1, with D unclear. Trimming removed 3 bases at V and 7 bases at J, with 4 bases between. This CDR3 has 11 residues. Germline V gene data show CDR1 as SEHNR and CDR2 as FQNEAQ (reference sequence). CDR3 coding DNA: TGTGCCAGCAGCTTGCTGAATGAGCAGTTCTTC. Encoded protein: CASSLLNEQFF.

The genes are TRBV6-6 and TRBJ2-1; TRBD2 matches at 8 bases. Trimming at V came to 4 bases and at J to 8 bases, leaving 13 bases not matched to a gene. The CDR3 is 16 amino acids. Germline CDR1 MNHNY, CDR2 SVGAGI (reference sequence). CDR3 bases: TGTGCCAGCAGTTTCGTTACCGGGGGGGCGCGGGATGAGCAGTTCTTC. This sequence encodes CASSFVTGGARDEQFF.

This clone has a single count. This sequence joins TRBV5-6 and TRBJ1-5, with unresolved D. The germline gives CDR1 SGHDT, CDR2 YYEEEE. V was cut by 2 bases and J by 6 bases, with 12 bases left in between. CDR3 length equals 14 residues. Written as DNA, the CDR3 is TGTGCCAGCAGCTTCATGAGCGGGCCTCAGCCCCAGCATTTT. This translates into CASSFMSGPQPQHF.

The chain employs TRBV5-1 and TRBJ2-1, with TRBD2 matching 11 bases. V shed 4 bases, J shed 7 bases, and the junction held 10 bases outside the gene matches. CDR1 is SGHRS and CDR2 is YFSETQ in the germline V gene. The CDR3 totals 16 residues. CDR3 residues: CASSHTGLAAGNEQFF. CDR3 DNA: TGCGCCAGCAGCCACACGGGACTAGCGGCGGGGAATGAGCAGTTCTTC.

This clone was observed once. The chain recombines TRBV6-4 with TRBJ2-7; the match to TRBD2 covers 13 bases. V lost 6 bases to trimming and J lost 3 bases; unmatched junction nucleotides: 8. Germline assignment: CDR1 MRHNA and CDR2 SNTAGT. The CDR3 runs 16 residues. CDR3 sequence: CASRKTSGRVCYEQYF. As DNA, the CDR3 is TGTGCCAGCAGAAAAACTAGCGGGAGGGTCTGCTACGAGCAGTACTTC.

The chain couples TRBV4-2 to TRBJ2-5; 7 bases line up with TRBD2. With V trimmed by 1 base and J by 2 bases, 7 bases remained unmatched. This CDR3 has 16 amino acids. Germline lookup yields CDR1 LGHNA and CDR2 YNFKEQ. The CDR3 coding sequence is TGTGCCAGCAGCCAAGGGTGGGAGGGGAAGCAAGAGACCCAGTACTTC. Translated, it gives CASSQGWEGKQETQYF.

Of note for this clone: In the same sample, other DNA sequences code for this CDR3. The J gene is TRBJ2-7, the V gene TRBV27, with D perhaps TRBD1 (5 bases). V was trimmed by 2 bases and J by 2 bases, leaving 10 bases between them. CDR1 MNHEY and CDR2 SMNVEV come from the germline V gene (reference sequence). The CDR3 spans 14 residues. CDR3 nucleotide sequence: TGTGCCAGCAGTTTAGCAGGGCCTCCCTACGAGCAGTACTTC. Translated: CASSLAGPPYEQYF.

This sequence joins TRBV7-9 and TRBJ1-1; D unresolved. This CDR3 has 12 amino acids. V was shortened by 5 bases and J by 6 bases, with 10 bases between the two germline ends. The germline CDR1 and CDR2 sequences are SEHNR and FQNEAQ (reference sequence). The CDR3 DNA follows: TGTGCCAGCAGCATAGAAACCCCTGAAGCTTTCTTT. Protein sequence: CASSIETPEAFF. Full variable domain (remainder filled in from reference TRBV7-9 and TRBJ1-1): DTGVSQNPRHKITKRGQNVTFRCDPISEHNRLYWYRQTLGQGPEFLTYFQNEAQLEKSRLLSDRFSAERPKGSFSTLEIQRTEQGDSAMYLCASSIETPEAFFGQGTRLTVV.

J is TRBJ2-5 and V is TRBV27; the D gene could be TRBD1 or TRBD2 (5 bases each). Trimming pared 2 bases from V and 2 bases from J, leaving 15 bases between. Germline CDR1 reads MNHEY; CDR2 reads SMNVEV (reference sequence). The CDR3 runs to 16 residues. In nucleotides, the CDR3 is TGTGCCAGCAGTTTAGACGGGGCGGAACTTCAAGAGACCCAGTACTTC. This translates into CASSLDGAELQETQYF.

The V call is TRBV28, the J call TRBJ1-3; D is undetermined. V lost 3 bases and J lost 6, with 6 bases in between. CDR1 and CDR2 (germline): MDHEN, SYDVKM. This CDR3 spans 12 amino acids. CDR3: CASSFSVNTIYF. DNA of the CDR3: TGTGCCAGCAGTTTCTCGGTAAACACCATATATTTT.

The rearrangement joins TRBV13 to TRBJ1-1; D is undetermined. V lost 4 bases and J 5 bases, leaving 11 bases between the germline ends. From germline, CDR1 is PRHDT and CDR2 FYEKMQ (reference sequence). The CDR3 loop spans 13 amino acids. The CDR3 DNA follows: TGTGCCAGCAGCTCGGAAGGCGGGACTGAAGCTTTCTTT. Translating it yields CASSSEGGTEAFF.

This rearrangement joins TRBV5-1 to TRBJ2-1; D is ambiguous. With 0 bases removed from V and 2 bases from J, the gap between germline ends came to 6 bases. Germline assignment: CDR1 SGHRS and CDR2 YFSETQ. The CDR3 covers 14 residues. In DNA form, the CDR3 reads TGCGCCAGCAGCTTGGAACAGACCTACAATGAGCAGTTCTTC. Protein sequence: CASSLEQTYNEQFF.

This clone was seen once. The chain employs TRBV7-9 and TRBJ2-5, with D possibly matching TRBD1 (5 bases). The CDR3 consists of 14 residues. Germline-derived CDR1 and CDR2 are SEHNR and FQNEAQ (reference sequence). Trimming left V 0 bases short and J 1 base short, with 6 bases between. The CDR3 nucleotides are TGTGCCAGCAGCTTAGCAGGGGCCCAAGAGACCCAGTACTTC. Encoded protein: CASSLAGAQETQYF.

The rearrangement links TRBV7-9 to TRBJ2-3, with TRBD1 matching over 8 bases. Trimming at V came to 2 bases and at J to 2 bases, leaving 6 bases not matched to a gene. The CDR3 sequence is 16 residues long. The V gene's germline CDR1 is SEHNR and CDR2 FQNEAQ (reference sequence). CDR3 coding DNA: TGTGCCAGCAGCTTATGGGCAGGGGGCTTCACAGATACGCAGTATTTT. Residues: CASSLWAGGFTDTQYF. The variable domain in full, completed from reference TRBV7-9 and TRBJ2-3, reads DTGVSQNPRHKITKRGQNVTFRCDPISEHNRLYWYRQTLGQGPEFLTYFQNEAQLEKSRLLSDRFSAERPKGSFSTLEIQRTEQGDSAMYLCASSLWAGGFTDTQYFGPGTRLTVL.

The rearrangement joins TRBV7-8 to TRBJ2-5; the D is unclear. This CDR3 comprises 15 residues. The V gene's germline CDR1 is SGHVS and CDR2 FQNEAQ. Trimming stripped 2 bases from V and 5 bases from J, with 15 bases between. Here the CDR3 reads CASSLYIRGRETQYF. The CDR3 region has the DNA TGTGCCAGCAGCTTATACATAAGAGGCCGGGAGACCCAGTACTTC.

The rearrangement joins TRBV9 to TRBJ2-7; 10 positions match TRBD2. V dropped 0 bases and J dropped 7; count of bases not matched to a gene: 10. Germline V gene lookup returns CDR1 SGDLS and CDR2 YYNGEE. The CDR3 length is 16 residues. The DNA for the CDR3 is TGTGCCAGCAGCGTAGGTGGGCTAGCGGGAGTGAGGGAGCAGTACTTC. Protein: CASSVGGLAGVREQYF.